The clone carrying this T cell receptor beta chain was picked up a small number of times. The antigen is not known. This sample is drawn from a study of T-cell reconstitution after alpha-beta-depleted transplantation in children. There are 16 residues in the CDR3. Per germline, CDR1 SGHTA and CDR2 FQGNSA. The V end was cut by 5 bases, the J end by 0 bases, with 13 bases between. Unique molecular identifiers featured in how the TCRbeta library was prepared. MiXCR, run by TCRdb on the PCR reads, gives a single entry per CDR3 protein. The sample records roughly 340,000 distinct CDR3 sequences, about 17% being singletons. Study-wide points: Where some patients showed high TCRbeta diversity at day 60, it came from recipient T cells and thymic progenitors that had survived. By about two months after transplant, alpha-beta T cells reportedly arose from several hundred graft clones that had expanded. When one year had passed after transplant, most T-cell counts and diversity came from newly produced T cells.

The specimen was PBMCs, mostly from graft donor cells, collected 360 days after TCRalphabeta/CD19-depleted stem cell transplant. The V call is TRBV7-2, the J call TRBJ2-2; D is perhaps TRBD1 (6 bases). This TCR came from a male patient aged 2 to 9 who had a stem cell transplant for acute lymphoblastic leukemia, so the T cells may come from the graft donor. The CDR3, as DNA: TGTGCCAGCAGCGTCAGGGGACGGGCGAACACCGGGGAGCTGTTTTTT. Residues: CASSVRGRANTGELFF. Combining the CDR3 with reference TRBV7-2 and TRBJ2-2 gives the whole variable domain GAGVSQSPSNKVTEKGKDVELRCDPISGHTALYWYRQSLGQGLEFLIYFQGNSAPDKSGLPSDRFSAERTGGSVSTLTIQRTQQEDSAVYLCASSVRGRANTGELFFGEGSRLTVL.